This TCR beta chain was profiled in a study of Graves' ophthalmopathy and Graves' hyperthyroidism. RNA transcripts provided the template for amplifying TCR beta CDR3 regions. HTBI primers were used in a first-round RT-PCR, which preceded a second-round multiplex PCR. MiXCR, run by TCRdb on the multiplex PCR reads, gives a single entry per CDR3 protein. The table lists some 520,000 distinct CDR3 sequences, around 14% of them singletons. Between the trimmed V and J ends, which lost 1 base and 3 bases, there was a span of 9 bases. Germline V CDR1 and CDR2: MNHNS, SASEGT. This CDR3 is 14 amino acids long.

The TCR was taken from a woman between 25 and 40 years old with Graves' ophthalmopathy. This chain links TRBV6-1 with TRBJ2-5, with unresolved D. Sequencing was done on a sample of blood. CDR3 sequence reads: CASSEEASKETQYF. The CDR3 DNA reads as TGTGCCAGCAGTGAAGAGGCCAGCAAAGAGACCCAGTACTTC.